The 27 T cell receptor beta chains presented below share a single source sample, sequenced in a study of blood T cell repertoires in COVID-19. Clones were read by immunoSEQ multiplex PCR, and TCRdb kept only the in-frame ones, dropping some. The sample records roughly 100,000 clones, over 75% being singletons. The sample comprised peripheral blood. Every receptor here comes from a man in his fifties with acute or convalescent COVID-19.

V usage is TRBV7-2 and J usage is TRBJ2-3, with a weak D call TRBD1 (6 bases). The germline V gene encodes CDR1 SGHTA and CDR2 FQGNSA. This CDR3 contains 15 residues. V gave up 3 bases and J gave up 3 bases, with 13 bases separating them. DNA of the CDR3: TGTGCCAGCAGCTTCGTGGGGGCCGGAACAGATACGCAGTATTTT. This codes for CASSFVGAGTDTQYF.

The J gene is TRBJ1-6, the V gene TRBV19, with D possibly being TRBD1 (6 bases). In germline, CDR1 is LNHDA, CDR2 SQIVND (reference sequence). V was clipped by 1 base and J by 9 bases, with 22 bases between them. The CDR3 loop spans 18 amino acids. The CDR3 DNA follows: TGTGCCAGTAGTATAGGGGGCGTACGACAGGCCGTTCGTTCACCCCTCCACTTT. Protein sequence: CASSIGGVRQAVRSPLHF.

This CDR3 reads CAIGREGEKLFF. The CDR3 DNA is TGTGCCATCGGGAGGGAGGGCGAAAAACTGTTTTTT. The chain is built from TRBV10-3 and TRBJ1-4; unclear D gene. The CDR3 is 12 residues long. CDR1 is ENHRY, CDR2 SYGVKD, per germline. V was trimmed by 8 bases and J by 8 bases, leaving 12 bases between them.

This rearrangement joins TRBV6-1 to TRBJ2-6; D is unresolved. Trimming pared 2 bases from V and 9 bases from J, leaving 17 bases between. Germline CDR1 MNHNS, CDR2 SASEGT. The CDR3 loop spans 16 amino acids. CDR3 DNA sequence: TGTGCCAGCAGTGAACAGGTATCTCCTGGTGGCAACGTCCTGACTTTC. Translation gives CASSEQVSPGGNVLTF.

This clone turned up a few times. V and J are TRBV19 and TRBJ2-7; 7 bases agree with TRBD1. The CDR3 runs 13 residues. Trimming cost V 8 bases and J 2 bases; bases outside gene matches: 6. Germline CDR1 and CDR2: LNHDA and SQIVND (reference sequence). The CDR3 nucleotides read TGTGCCAGTCAGGACAGGCAGACCTACGAGCAGTACTTC. Its translation is CASQDRQTYEQYF.

The chain recombines TRBV5-1 with TRBJ1-2, with 8 nucleotides matching TRBD1. The V segment lost 4 bases and the J segment 8 bases; nucleotides outside the gene matches: 7. Per the germline V gene, CDR1 is SGHRS and CDR2 is YFSETQ. This CDR3 comprises 13 residues. The CDR3 protein is CASSERTGLGYTF. DNA of the CDR3: TGCGCCAGCAGCGAAAGGACAGGGTTGGGCTACACCTTC.

This chain uses TRBV10-2 with TRBJ1-6; D gene ambiguous. There are 13 residues in the CDR3. Looked up from germline, CDR1 is WSHSY and CDR2 is SAAADI. V was trimmed by 7 bases and J by 10 bases, leaving 14 bases between them. In DNA form, the CDR3 reads TGCGCCAGCAAGGAACAAATGGAGTCACCCCTCCACTTT. This gives the protein CASKEQMESPLHF.

V and J are TRBV5-4 and TRBJ2-5; D possibly corresponds to TRBD1 (6 bases). The CDR3 is made up of 14 amino acids. V lost 4 bases and J 2 bases, leaving 12 bases between the germline ends. Germline CDR1 SGHNT, CDR2 YYREEE (reference sequence). The DNA for the CDR3 is TGTGCCAGCAGCCATGGAACAGGGCAAGAGACCCAGTACTTC. Translated: CASSHGTGQETQYF.

The chain carries TRBV19 and TRBJ2-4, with 8 bases that match TRBD2. CDR1 is LNHDA and CDR2 is SQIVND in the germline V gene (reference sequence). The V gene end was trimmed by 7 bases and the J gene end by 1 base; junction bases not matched to a gene: 6. The CDR3 runs 15 residues. CDR3 sequence reads: CASTPGGEAKNIQYF. The DNA for the CDR3 is TGTGCCAGTACCCCCGGGGGGGAGGCCAAAAACATTCAGTACTTC.

V and J are TRBV10-3 and TRBJ1-1; the D gene is possibly TRBD1 (5 bases). V dropped 10 bases and J dropped 1 base, with 16 bases sitting between them. The germline gives CDR1 ENHRY, CDR2 SYGVKD. The CDR3 is 14 residues long. The CDR3: CATETKGQNTEAFF. In DNA, the CDR3 is TGTGCCACCGAAACCAAAGGACAGAACACTGAAGCTTTCTTT.

This chain links TRBV28 with TRBJ1-5; tentatively, D is TRBD1 (5 bases). The CDR3 has 15 amino acids. With 6 bases removed from V and 5 bases from J, the gap between germline ends came to 17 bases. The germline CDR1 and CDR2 sequences are MDHEN and SYDVKM. CDR3 sequence (DNA): TGTGCCAGCAGCCTACCCCTGCAGGGTGATCAGCCCCAGCATTTT. This codes for CASSLPLQGDQPQHF.

The chain employs TRBV5-1 and TRBJ2-1, with D possibly matching TRBD1 (6 bases). Germline CDR1 and CDR2: SGHRS and YFSETQ. V was pared by 4 bases and J by 9 bases, with 17 bases between. This CDR3 spans 14 amino acids. The CDR3 is CASSPGAGAIEQFF. CDR3 bases: TGCGCCAGCAGCCCTGGAGCAGGGGCGATTGAGCAGTTCTTC.

The chain employs TRBV19 and TRBJ2-1, with TRBD2 matching over 9 bases. The junction had 12 bases not matched to a gene; V was cut back by 5 bases and J by 10 bases. This CDR3 region has 15 residues. Germline V gene lookup returns CDR1 LNHDA and CDR2 SQIVND (reference sequence). DNA of the CDR3: TGTGCCAGTAGTTCAGGAACTAGCGGGCGAGCAGAGCAGTTCTTC. Amino acids: CASSSGTSGRAEQFF.

The rearrangement joins TRBV6-6 to TRBJ2-7, with a weak D call TRBD2 (5 bases). Germline lookup yields CDR1 MNHNY and CDR2 SVGAGI (reference sequence). V was clipped by 8 bases and J by 2 bases, with 13 bases between them. CDR3 length: 13 residues. The CDR3 DNA is TGTGCCAGCGGATCCGGGATACCCTACGAGCAGTACTTC. This codes for CASGSGIPYEQYF.

The DNA for the CDR3 is TGTGCCAGCAGAGAAAGGGGGGGGAGGAACATTCAGTACTTC. Translation gives CASRERGGRNIQYF. This chain uses TRBV3-1 (or the pseudogene TRBV3-2) with TRBJ2-4; D is possibly TRBD2 (7 bases). CDR1 and CDR2 (germline): LGHDT, YNNKEL (reference sequence). The CDR3 spans 14 residues. V was pared by 6 bases and J by 7 bases, with 16 bases between.

The J gene is TRBJ2-3, the V gene TRBV6-5; the D is unclear. CDR3 length: 14 amino acids. V was cut by 0 bases and J by 1 base, with 5 bases left in between. CDR1 and CDR2 (germline): MNHEY, SVGAGI. The DNA for the CDR3 is TGTGCCAGCAGTTACTCTCGCGGCACAGATACGCAGTATTTT. Translating gives CASSYSRGTDTQYF.

This clone was picked up one time. This chain links TRBV4-1 with TRBJ1-2; D remains ambiguous. This CDR3 region has 15 residues. V was cut by 1 base and J by 4 bases, with 13 bases left in between. Germline loops: CDR1 MGHRA, CDR2 YSYEKL. The CDR3 sequence: CASSQAPEDFYGYTF. The DNA of the CDR3 is TGCGCCAGCAGCCAAGCCCCTGAGGATTTCTATGGCTACACCTTC.

This clone was observed once. In DNA, the CDR3 is TGTGCCAGCAGCCGACTAGCGGAGACTACCTACAATGAGCAGTTCTTC. Translating it yields CASSRLAETTYNEQFF. The gene calls are TRBV7-8 and TRBJ2-1, with 9 nucleotides matching TRBD2. Germline V gene lookup returns CDR1 SGHVS and CDR2 FQNEAQ. Unmatched junction bases numbered 7, after V lost 5 bases and J lost 2 bases. The CDR3 is made up of 16 amino acids.

The rearrangement joins TRBV11-2 to TRBJ1-1; weak D call: TRBD1 (5 bases). Trimming pared 6 bases from V and 4 bases from J, leaving 12 bases between. The CDR3 covers 13 residues. The germline V gene has CDR1 SGHAT and CDR2 FQNNGV. The CDR3 spells CASSFQGSTEAFF. The CDR3 DNA sequence: TGTGCCAGCAGTTTTCAGGGTTCCACTGAAGCTTTCTTT.

The count of this clone is one. The chain uses TRBV19 and TRBJ1-5; 9 bases match TRBD1. CDR1 and CDR2 from the germline V gene are LNHDA and SQIVND (reference sequence). Trimming cost V 5 bases and J 7 bases; bases outside gene matches: 6. CDR3 length equals 14 residues. DNA of the CDR3: TGTGCCAGTAGTTACGGGACAGGGAGACAGCCCCAGCATTTT. Amino acid sequence: CASSYGTGRQPQHF.

The chain combines TRBV2 with TRBJ1-1; D may be TRBD1 (6 bases). The germline V gene has CDR1 SNHLY and CDR2 FYNNEI. Trimming shortened V by 4 bases and J by 3 bases, and 15 bases separated the two germline ends. This CDR3 comprises 15 residues. The CDR3 DNA sequence: TGTGCCAGCAGTGTGAGGGGCAGGGGCGACACTGAAGCTTTCTTT. This codes for CASSVRGRGDTEAFF.

The sample holds a few counts of this clone. The junction departs from germline at one end; a sequencing error may be responsible. J is TRBJ2-5 and V is TRBV7-7; 10 nucleotides line up with TRBD1. The CDR3 loop spans 15 amino acids. From germline, CDR1 is SSHAT and CDR2 FNYEAQ (reference sequence). This CDR3 is CASSPAGTGVETQYF. DNA for the CDR3: TGTGCTAGCAGCCCAGCCGGGACAGGGGTGGAGACCCAGTACTTC.

The chain has TRBV14 and TRBJ2-2; D not certain. CDR1 SGHDN and CDR2 FVKESK come from the germline V gene. Trimming cost V 1 base and J 2 bases, with 5 bases left between them. This CDR3 comprises 14 residues. The CDR3 protein is CASSQGVNTGELFF. Written as DNA, the CDR3 is TGTGCCAGCAGCCAAGGAGTAAACACCGGGGAGCTGTTTTTT.

The genes are TRBV27 and TRBJ2-1; 7 nucleotides align to TRBD1. V lost 10 bases to trimming and J lost 0 bases; unmatched junction nucleotides: 9. This CDR3 contains 15 residues. Germline CDR1 reads MNHEY; CDR2 reads SMNVEV (reference sequence). CDR3 in DNA: TGTGCCACAAGAAGGGACAGCAGCTCCTACAATGAGCAGTTCTTC. Its translation: CATRRDSSSYNEQFF.

The rearrangement links TRBV12-2 to TRBJ1-5. TRBV12-2 is designated a pseudogene. CDR3 length: 15 amino acids. CDR3 DNA: TGTGCAAGTCGCTCTCATATGGGGGGTAATCAGCCCCAGCATTTT. It yields the protein CASRSHMGGNQPQHF.

V gene TRBV5-8 combines with J gene TRBJ1-1; TRBD1 agrees at 9 bases. The CDR3 runs 15 residues. The germline V gene has CDR1 SGHTS and CDR2 YDEGEE. J lost 6 bases, V lost 3 bases, and 9 bases had no gene match. CDR3: CASSSSGQGRAEAFF. The CDR3 coding sequence is TGTGCCAGCAGCTCCTCCGGACAGGGGCGGGCTGAAGCTTTCTTT.

The chain joins TRBV28 to TRBJ2-7; D may be TRBD2 (6 bases). V was clipped by 6 bases and J by 0 bases, with 15 bases between them. Germline CDR1 reads MDHEN; CDR2 reads SYDVKM. The CDR3 contains 15 residues. CDR3 loop: CASRRERRGSYEQYF. The CDR3 bases are TGTGCCAGCAGGAGGGAGCGGAGGGGCTCCTACGAGCAGTACTTC.